The next 17 T cell receptor beta chains were all read from a single sample in a study of blood T cells in healthy people across ages (dated by TCRdb to about 2015). Preparation of the library involved 5' RACE. Sequencing relied on an Illumina HiSeq 2500. A second PCR of about 6 to 12 cycles was run with a J-beta primer mix and a sample-barcoded 5' primer. TCRdb passed the public sequencing reads through fastp at Q25 and MiXCR, retaining productive beta sequences. When rows share a CDR3 protein, they turn into one entry using the most common DNA and genes. Recorded for this sample are over a million distinct CDR3 sequences; roughly a quarter of them occurred a single time. The ten most abundant clones make up around 0.7% of the sample. This same sample was also part of a study on T cells of mothers and their children.

Sequenced material: blood. These receptors were obtained from a girl aged 2-10 years in good health.

This chain connects TRBV7-9 to TRBJ2-5; the match to TRBD1 covers 8 bases. Germline assignment: CDR1 SEHNR and CDR2 FQNEAQ (reference sequence). V was pared by 4 bases and J by 1 base, with 11 bases of the junction left unmatched. The CDR3 loop spans 17 amino acids. The CDR3 sequence is CASSSQLQGEVQETQYF. The CDR3 region has the DNA TGTGCCAGCAGCTCACAACTACAGGGGGAGGTCCAAGAGACCCAGTACTTC.

This chain's CDR3 is CASSQESSRTVNEKLFF. The CDR3 nucleotides are TGTGCCAGCAGCCAAGAAAGCAGCAGGACAGTGAATGAAAAACTGTTTTTT. The chain couples TRBV4-2 to TRBJ1-4, with D perhaps TRBD1 (6 bases). Looked up from germline, CDR1 is LGHNA and CDR2 is YNFKEQ. The V end was cut by 0 bases, the J end by 5 bases, with 16 bases between. CDR3 size: 17 residues.

This clonotype showed up many times. The V call is TRBV7-2, the J call TRBJ2-1; 13 bases line up with TRBD2. Trimming cost V 7 bases and J 8 bases; bases outside gene matches: 8. The CDR3 extends over 15 amino acids. CDR1 SGHTA and CDR2 FQGNSA come from the germline V gene. CDR3 nucleotide sequence: TGTGCCAGCAAATGGACTAGCGGGGGTCTCGATGAGCAGTTCTTC. It is translated as CASKWTSGGLDEQFF.

The table lists this clonotype with a few counts. The gene calls are TRBV28 and TRBJ1-4; no firm D call. CDR3 length equals 12 residues. Per the germline V gene, CDR1 is MDHEN and CDR2 is SYDVKM. V was trimmed by 4 bases and J by 5 bases, leaving 5 bases between them. The CDR3 loop reads CASSSSNEKLFF. The CDR3 DNA reads as TGTGCCAGCAGTTCCTCAAATGAAAAACTGTTTTTT.

V and J are TRBV7-6 and TRBJ2-5, with D perhaps matching TRBD2 (5 bases). The J call may be mistaken, given a closer DNA end match to TRBJ2-7. CDR1 is SGHVS, CDR2 FNYEAQ, per germline. The CDR3 sequence is 15 residues long. CDR3 DNA: TGTGCCAGCAGCTTCTCTTCTAGCCTCCTCTACGAGCAGTACTTC. Protein product: CASSFSSSLLYEQYF.

This chain uses TRBV29-1 with TRBJ2-1, with D possibly TRBD1 on 5 matching bases. Trimming took off 4 bases at V and 5 bases at J, with 12 bases between the two ends. This CDR3 is built from 13 residues. Looked up from germline, CDR1 is SQVTM and CDR2 is ANQGSEA. The CDR3 DNA reads as TGCAGCGTTGGCGACACGGACAACAATGAGCAGTTCTTC. Amino acids: CSVGDTDNNEQFF.

A note on this clonotype: The junction shows a germline mismatch at one end, possibly a read error. This chain links TRBV7-2 with TRBJ2-2; D is undetermined. The CDR3 sequence is 14 residues long. The germline V gene has CDR1 SGHTA and CDR2 FQGNSA. CDR3 nucleotide sequence: TGTGCCAGCAGCTTAAGACTGATAACCGAGGAGCTGTTTTTT. The encoded protein is CASSLRLITEELFF.

This clonotype was seen only a few times. This chain uses TRBV20-1 with TRBJ2-1; possible D gene TRBD2, 6 bases. This CDR3 has 15 amino acids. Trimming pared 5 bases from V and 0 bases from J, leaving 14 bases between. The germline gives CDR1 DFQATT, CDR2 SNEGSKA (reference sequence). CDR3 coding DNA: TGCAGTGCTGAGAGCGGGTTTAACTCCTACAATGAGCAGTTCTTC. Its translation is CSAESGFNSYNEQFF.

This clonotype was recorded a few times. J is TRBJ1-5 and V is TRBV12-5; unclear D gene. Germline lookup yields CDR1 LGHNT and CDR2 FRNRAP. V dropped 6 bases and J dropped 7 bases, with 13 bases sitting between them. The CDR3 is 13 amino acids. The CDR3 DNA reads as TGTGCTAGTGGGGCGGAGGGCTGGCAGCCCCAGCATTTT. Its translation is CASGAEGWQPQHF.

In this sample, this clonotype turned up a few times. This sequence joins TRBV20-1 and TRBJ2-5, with D perhaps matching TRBD2 (6 bases). The CDR3 loop spans 13 amino acids. V was cut by 6 bases and J by 0 bases, with 11 bases left in between. Germline V lookup: CDR1 DFQATT, CDR2 SNEGSKA (reference sequence). The CDR3 reads CSARWEDQETQYF. CDR3 nucleotide sequence: TGCAGTGCACGGTGGGAGGACCAAGAGACCCAGTACTTC.

This chain links TRBV5-1 with TRBJ2-5; D is possibly TRBD1 (7 bases). This CDR3 is 16 amino acids long. Trimming removed 4 bases at V and 4 bases at J, with 20 bases between. Germline CDR1 and CDR2: SGHRS and YFSETQ. As DNA, the CDR3 is TGCGCCAGCAGCCTGGAGGGAATCAGGGGGGCAGAGACCCAGTACTTC. Its protein product is CASSLEGIRGAETQYF.

A word on this clonotype: A junction end diverges from the germline sequence, so it may reflect a read error. The V gene is TRBV3-1, the J gene TRBJ2-5; the D gene is possibly TRBD2 (5 bases). The CDR3 runs 11 residues. Germline CDR1 and CDR2: LGHDT and YNNKEL (reference sequence). The CDR3 loop reads CASSQGGWEFF. The CDR3 DNA follows: TGTGCCAGCAGCCAAGGGGGATGGGAGTTCTTC.

The chain combines TRBV6-5 with TRBJ1-2; possible D gene TRBD1, 6 bases. The CDR3 extends over 12 amino acids. From germline, CDR1 is MNHEY and CDR2 SVGAGI. V lost 5 bases and J 12 bases, leaving 16 bases between the germline ends. The CDR3 loop reads CASSREGVVHTF. The CDR3, as DNA: TGTGCCAGCAGTCGAGAGGGGGTGGTGCACACCTTC.

This clonotype was found a few times. The gene calls are TRBV6-2 or TRBV6-3 and TRBJ1-5; D uncertain. The CDR3 has 13 amino acids. Deletions cut 2 bases from V and 4 bases from J, with 6 bases between. The germline gives CDR1 MNHEY, CDR2 SVGEGT. The CDR3 region is CASSYAENQPQHF. As DNA, the CDR3 is TGTGCCAGCAGTTACGCGGAGAATCAGCCCCAGCATTTT.

The V and J genes are TRBV7-9 and TRBJ1-4, with D tentatively TRBD1 (6 bases). This CDR3 has 14 amino acids. V lost 4 bases and J lost 7, with 13 bases in between. The germline V gene has CDR1 SEHNR and CDR2 FQNEAQ (reference sequence). This CDR3 reads CASSSGGGREKLFF. The DNA of the CDR3 is TGTGCCAGCAGCTCTGGGGGCGGACGTGAAAAACTGTTTTTT.

The J gene is TRBJ2-3, the V gene TRBV7-6; D remains unclear. CDR3 size: 13 residues. V lost 3 bases and J lost 5, with 9 bases in between. CDR1 and CDR2 from the germline V gene are SGHVS and FNYEAQ. As DNA, the CDR3 is TGTGCCAGCAGCTTTGGATCGGGAGATACGCAGTATTTT. Its translation is CASSFGSGDTQYF.

The gene calls are TRBV27 and TRBJ2-1; 9 nucleotides align to TRBD2. V gave up 3 bases and J gave up 2 bases; unmatched junction bases: 5. The germline V gene encodes CDR1 MNHEY and CDR2 SMNVEV (reference sequence). This CDR3 is built from 16 residues. Here the CDR3 DNA reads TGTGCCAGCAGTTTGATCGGCGGGGGGGCCTACAATGAGCAGTTCTTC. Protein sequence: CASSLIGGGAYNEQFF.